This T cell receptor beta chain was retrieved from a study of cytomegalovirus exposure and HLA in healthy donors. Overall study results and limits: Association of a missense DCLRE1C variant with TCR beta V- and J-gene trimming was reported in a later analysis.

Use of 60 Vbeta and 13 Jbeta primers characterized the PCR. Original processing methods: An analysis performed later counted about 80 million unique TCR beta chains (roughly 11 million of them shared). Using immunoSEQ multiplex PCR, the repertoire was profiled, and TCRdb retains in-frame clones only, with some absent. The V and J calls and clone size are taken from that table; D and trimming were inferred from the DNA. The sample contains about 100,000 clones, 73% of which appear only once. Concerning this clone: Its antigen is unknown.

V lost 0 bases to trimming and J lost 8 bases, with 10 bases between them. From germline, CDR1 is SGHTA and CDR2 FQGNSA. The CDR3 runs 13 residues. Donors counted as nominally healthy when sampled, yet unrecorded immune exposures were likely. The TCR comes from a man aged 40-49 years in good health and CMV-seronegative. Sequencing used PBMCs. The rearrangement links TRBV7-2 to TRBJ1-1; D is possibly TRBD1 (6 bases). CDR3 DNA: TGTGCCAGCAGCTTAGCCTTCGGGACAGAAGCTTTCTTT. Protein: CASSLAFGTEAFF.